The 7 T cell receptor beta chains listed next were all sequenced from one sample in a study of T cell changes during pregnancy in multiple sclerosis. Produced via immunoSEQ multiplex PCR; TCRdb's table is partial and in-frame only. Of about 86,000 clones detected, approximately 89% appear once; the ten largest clones hold 1.5% to 2%. Sequencing used peripheral blood, obtained in the first trimester of pregnancy. These receptors all come from a female donor in good health, enrolled as a control in a pregnancy study.

The J gene is TRBJ1-5, the V gene TRBV15, with D tentatively TRBD1 (5 bases). CDR3 length: 15 amino acids. Germline lookup yields CDR1 LNHNV and CDR2 YYDKDF (reference sequence). The V end was cut by 0 bases, the J end by 9 bases, with 15 bases between. The CDR3 region is CATSRDRGGDRPQHF. DNA of the CDR3: TGTGCCACCAGCAGAGATCGGGGAGGGGACCGGCCCCAGCATTTT.

This chain connects TRBV5-4 to TRBJ1-2; 7 bases match TRBD1. Germline CDR1 and CDR2: SGHNT and YYREEE (reference sequence). The CDR3 consists of 17 residues. Losses at the gene ends were 2 bases for V and 4 bases for J; bases not matched to a gene: 14. CDR3 nucleotides: TGTGCCAGCAGCTTAGGAAAGGGGGCGCGTGGGAGCTATGGCTACACCTTC. Amino acids: CASSLGKGARGSYGYTF.

The CDR3 nucleotides read TGCGCCAGCAGCCAAAACGACATCTATGGCTACACCTTC. Translating gives CASSQNDIYGYTF. J is TRBJ1-2 and V is TRBV4-3; unclear D gene. Germline lookup yields CDR1 LGHNA and CDR2 YSLEER. V was clipped by 2 bases and J by 4 bases, with 8 bases between them. The CDR3 loop spans 13 amino acids.

Details on this clone: The junction departs from the called germline gene at one end, perhaps through a read error. The chain recombines TRBV7-7 with TRBJ2-5; tentatively, D is TRBD1 (6 bases). Germline-derived CDR1 and CDR2 are SSHAT and FNYEAQ (reference sequence). The CDR3 runs 17 residues. DNA of the CDR3: TGTGCTAGCAGCTTATCAGGGGCGGGTAGGGGCCAAGAGACCCAGTACTTC. Its translation: CASSLSGAGRGQETQYF. Together with reference TRBV7-7 and TRBJ2-5, the CDR3 gives the full variable domain: GAGVSQSPRYKVTKRGQDVTLRCDPISSHATLYWYQQALGQGPEFLTYFNYEAQPDKSGLPSDRFSAERPEGSISTLTIQRTEQRDSAMYRCASSLSGAGRGQETQYFGPGTRLLVL.

The rearrangement links TRBV19 to TRBJ1-6; no definite D call. CDR1 and CDR2 (germline): LNHDA, SQIVND (reference sequence). The CDR3 is 14 amino acids. Trimming removed 7 bases from V and 3 bases from J, with 10 bases in between. This chain's CDR3 is CASTPRDYNSPLHF. The CDR3 bases are TGTGCCAGTACGCCGAGGGACTATAATTCACCCCTCCACTTT.

This rearrangement joins TRBV14 to TRBJ2-7; tentative D call: TRBD1 (6 bases). The CDR3 sequence is 13 residues long. V was cut by 8 bases and J by 4 bases, with 15 bases left in between. Germline CDR1 reads SGHDN; CDR2 reads FVKESK. As DNA, the CDR3 is TGTGCCAGCCGACCCCAGGGGCAGTACGAGCAGTACTTC. Translating it yields CASRPQGQYEQYF.

This clone was seen a few times. The CDR3 loop reads CATSRDLQSYEQYF. As DNA, the CDR3 is TGTGCCACCAGCAGAGATTTACAGTCTTACGAGCAGTACTTC. V usage is TRBV15 and J usage is TRBJ2-7; D call uncertain. Germline assignment: CDR1 LNHNV and CDR2 YYDKDF (reference sequence). The V end was cut by 0 bases, the J end by 4 bases, with 10 bases between. This CDR3 has 14 amino acids.